Each of the 32 T cell receptor beta chains below was sequenced from the same sample in a study of T cells expressing NK-cell markers (TCRdb year 2020). The library came from 5' RACE. Sequencing relied on an Illumina HiSeq 2000. The reads were reprocessed in TCRdb, with one entry per CDR3 protein sequence and no accompanying DNA. The sample table on file contains approximately 440,000 distinct CDR3 sequences. The ten largest clones represent roughly 1.4% of the sample. The sample taken for sequencing was blood T cells: a sorted CD56 or NKG2C T cell subset, CD4+ or CD8+ T cells, or bulk PBMC T cells (not recorded which). The receptors were sampled from a woman aged 50 to 65 in good health. Donor details come from another sample of the same person, matched by shared clones.

J is TRBJ2-7 and V is TRBV7-6. The CDR3 contains 15 residues. Germline loops: CDR1 SGHVS, CDR2 FNYEAQ. The CDR3 region is CASSLGTAMNYEQYF.

The chain's CDR3 is CASSGGWTYNEQFF. The genes are TRBV7-3 and TRBJ2-1; without DNA, the TCRdb call of TRBD1 cannot be checked. From germline, CDR1 is SGHTA and CDR2 FQGTGA. The CDR3 sequence is 14 residues long.

V and J are TRBV24-1 and TRBJ2-1; the TRBD1 assignment by TCRdb is unverifiable without DNA. Germline CDR1 is KGHDR and CDR2 is SFDVKD. CDR3 length: 17 amino acids. The CDR3 reads CATSQPAGGLVVNEQFF.

The J gene is TRBJ2-5, the V gene TRBV7-6; absent DNA, TCRdb's TRBD1 call cannot be checked. In germline, CDR1 is SGHVS, CDR2 FNYEAQ. The CDR3 covers 15 residues. The CDR3 here is CASSYGQGGSETQYF.

The chain carries TRBV12-5 and TRBJ2-1; as DNA is missing, the TRBD2 call by TCRdb cannot be tested. Looked up from germline, CDR1 is LGHNT and CDR2 is FRNRAP. The CDR3 consists of 14 residues. The CDR3 here is CASRPANFEKEQFF.

The genes are TRBV15 and TRBJ1-3; the D call from TCRdb, TRBD1, cannot be confirmed without DNA. Germline V gives CDR1 LNHNV, CDR2 YYDKDF (reference sequence). The CDR3 contains 16 residues. CDR3 region: CATSSPTPGQGNTIYF.

The rearrangement links TRBV20-1 to TRBJ1-1. The CDR3 loop spans 15 amino acids. Germline values: CDR1 DFQATT, CDR2 SNEGSKA (reference sequence). The CDR3 here is CSARESLALNTEAFF.

CDR3: CATMGLGYNEQFF. J is TRBJ2-1 and V is TRBV24-1; TCRdb indicates TRBD2, and absent DNA this call remains unverified. The CDR3 sequence is 13 residues long. Germline-derived CDR1 and CDR2 are KGHDR and SFDVKD.

The gene calls are TRBV5-5 and TRBJ2-1; TCRdb's D call, TRBD1, is unchecked because there is no DNA. The CDR3 totals 13 residues. Germline CDR1 SGHKS, CDR2 YYEKEE (reference sequence). The CDR3 loop reads CASTVTVYNEQFF. The variable domain in full, with the rest retrieved from reference TRBV5-5 and TRBJ2-1, is DAGVTQSPTHLIKTRGQQVTLRCSPISGHKSVSWYQQVLGQGPQFIFQYYEKEERGRGNFPDRFSARQFPNYSSELNVNALLLGDSALYLCASTVTVYNEQFFGPGTRLTVL.

The chain carries TRBV4-1 and TRBJ2-2; TCRdb lists TRBD2, though no DNA is available to test this call. In germline, CDR1 is MGHRA, CDR2 YSYEKL. The CDR3 totals 17 residues. This CDR3 reads CASSPRGAGGWTGELFF.

The chain combines TRBV24-1 with TRBJ2-3; TCRdb names TRBD1, which stays unverified in the absence of DNA. CDR1 and CDR2 from the germline V gene are KGHDR and SFDVKD. The CDR3 is 15 residues long. The CDR3 region is CATSDPGDRTDTQYF.

The genes are TRBV18 and TRBJ2-1; TCRdb calls TRBD1, which cannot be checked without DNA. Per germline, CDR1 KGHSH and CDR2 LQKENI. The CDR3 runs 15 residues. CDR3 in amino acids: CASSTSGTGRDEQFF.

This rearrangement joins TRBV20-1 to TRBJ2-7; the D gene TCRdb calls, TRBD2, cannot be checked with no DNA. CDR1 and CDR2 (germline): DFQATT, SNEGSKA (reference sequence). The CDR3 contains 16 residues. CDR3 sequence reads: CSARGSRAGGADEQYF.

CDR3 sequence reads: CASSQPNRGNTGELFF. The rearrangement joins TRBV4-2 to TRBJ2-2; absent DNA, TCRdb's TRBD1 call cannot be checked. This CDR3 comprises 16 residues. Looked up from germline, CDR1 is LGHNA and CDR2 is YNFKEQ.

V usage is TRBV5-1 and J usage is TRBJ2-1; without DNA, the TCRdb call of TRBD1 cannot be checked. CDR1 is SGHRS and CDR2 is YFSETQ in the germline V gene. The CDR3 is 18 residues long. The CDR3 spells CASSLELFGTGAYNEQFF. Supplemented by reference TRBV5-1 and TRBJ2-1, the full variable domain reads KAGVTQTPRYLIKTRGQQVTLSCSPISGHRSVSWYQQTPGQGLQFLFEYFSETQRNKGNFPGRFSGRQFSNSRSEMNVSTLELGDSALYLCASSLELFGTGAYNEQFFGPGTRLTVL.

The chain has TRBV4-1 and TRBJ1-1; the D call from TCRdb, TRBD1, cannot be confirmed without DNA. Looked up from germline, CDR1 is MGHRA and CDR2 is YSYEKL. The CDR3 loop spans 15 amino acids. The CDR3 loop reads CASSQPGAGVAEAFF.

The rearrangement uses TRBV20-1 and TRBJ2-3; no DNA is available, so the TRBD2 call from TCRdb remains unchecked. In germline, CDR1 is DFQATT, CDR2 SNEGSKA (reference sequence). This CDR3 is built from 17 residues. The CDR3 spells CSARDRRAGAFTDTQYF.

The rearrangement links TRBV20-1 to TRBJ1-6; with no DNA, the TCRdb D assignment of TRBD1 cannot be verified. Germline V gene lookup returns CDR1 DFQATT and CDR2 SNEGSKA (reference sequence). This CDR3 is 16 amino acids long. The CDR3 here is CSATGGLSSYNSPLHF.

The chain joins TRBV3-1 to TRBJ2-2; TCRdb indicates TRBD2, and absent DNA this call remains unverified. The germline V gene has CDR1 LGHDT and CDR2 YNNKEL (reference sequence). The CDR3 has 16 residues. CDR3 sequence: CASSPGTHFITGELFF.

V usage is TRBV6-1 and J usage is TRBJ2-1; TCRdb designates TRBD1, a call that cannot be tested without DNA. CDR1 MNHNS and CDR2 SASEGT come from the germline V gene. This CDR3 region has 13 residues. The CDR3 loop is CASSHTGLGEQFF.

The chain is built from TRBV27 and TRBJ2-2; TCRdb calls TRBD1, which cannot be checked without DNA. The germline V gene has CDR1 MNHEY and CDR2 SMNVEV (reference sequence). The CDR3 runs to 15 residues. The CDR3 here is CASKGMGALTGELFF.

This chain uses TRBV11-2 with TRBJ2-3; TCRdb designates TRBD2, a call that cannot be tested without DNA. The CDR3 length is 16 residues. Germline CDR1 and CDR2: SGHAT and FQNNGV. CDR3 region: CASSLGGTSDRYTQYF.

The chain carries TRBV5-1 and TRBJ1-5; TCRdb's assignment of TRBD1 cannot be checked, as there is no DNA. The CDR3 runs to 15 residues. The germline gives CDR1 SGHRS, CDR2 YFSETQ. CDR3 region: CASSATGTGYQPQHF.

V gene TRBV27 combines with J gene TRBJ1-6. The length of the CDR3 is 14 residues. The germline CDR1 and CDR2 sequences are MNHEY and SMNVEV (reference sequence). CDR3 in amino acids: CASSLARGDSPLHF.

The rearrangement joins TRBV27 to TRBJ1-6. The CDR3 has 13 amino acids. Per germline, CDR1 MNHEY and CDR2 SMNVEV (reference sequence). The chain's CDR3 is CASRTQAISPLHF.

The V and J genes are TRBV7-9 and TRBJ2-3. The CDR3 is made up of 14 amino acids. Germline loops: CDR1 SEHNR, CDR2 FQNEAQ (reference sequence). The CDR3 here is CASSPERPTDTQYF.

J is TRBJ2-6 and V is TRBV2; TCRdb outputs TRBD1, but without DNA this stays unchecked. Germline lookup yields CDR1 SNHLY and CDR2 FYNNEI. This CDR3 is built from 16 residues. CDR3 loop: CASSEVQGAGANVLTF.

The chain couples TRBV12-3 or TRBV12-4 to TRBJ2-5. This CDR3 has 14 residues. The CDR3 reads CASSPPSRNGAQYF.

V usage is TRBV12-3 or TRBV12-4 and J usage is TRBJ1-2; TCRdb's assignment of TRBD1 cannot be checked, as there is no DNA. This CDR3 spans 15 amino acids. CDR3 residues: CASREQGAFNYGYTF.

The J gene is TRBJ2-4, the V gene TRBV3-1. The CDR3 has 16 amino acids. CDR1 is LGHDT, CDR2 YNNKEL, per germline (reference sequence). The CDR3 reads CASSQDSGLAKNIQYF.

This chain joins TRBV5-1 and TRBJ1-1; the TCRdb D gene call, TRBD1, has no DNA to confirm it. Germline lookup yields CDR1 SGHRS and CDR2 YFSETQ. The CDR3 is 15 residues long. CDR3 protein: CASSLGDRVRTEAFF. Using reference TRBV5-1 and TRBJ1-1 for the parts outside the CDR3, the full variable domain is KAGVTQTPRYLIKTRGQQVTLSCSPISGHRSVSWYQQTPGQGLQFLFEYFSETQRNKGNFPGRFSGRQFSNSRSEMNVSTLELGDSALYLCASSLGDRVRTEAFFGQGTRLTVV.

The chain uses TRBV29-1 and TRBJ2-3; the TRBD2 assignment by TCRdb is unverifiable without DNA. The germline V gene encodes CDR1 SQVTM and CDR2 ANQGSEA. CDR3 size: 17 residues. This chain's CDR3 is CSVGLSGLLPSPDTQYF.